This TCR beta chain was profiled in a study of T cell changes during pregnancy in multiple sclerosis. Sequencing was performed with immunoSEQ multiplex PCR; in TCRdb, only in-frame clones are kept and a portion is missing. The data contain tens of thousands of clones, more than 85% of them seen just once; the ten biggest clones take up around 0.9%. CDR1 and CDR2 (germline): SGDLS, YYNGEE. V shed 4 bases and J 3 bases; nucleotides not matched to a gene: 7. The CDR3 is made up of 16 amino acids. The V gene is TRBV9, the J gene TRBJ2-3, with TRBD2 matching 11 bases. The clonotype originates from a female donor with multiple sclerosis, enrolled in a pregnancy study. This specimen was peripheral blood, taken after pregnancy. The CDR3 protein is CASSHSGGAKTDTQYF. CDR3 DNA: TGTGCCAGCAGCCATAGCGGGGGGGCGAAGACAGATACGCAGTATTTT.